These 25 T cell receptor beta chains were sequenced from one sample in a study of chemoradiotherapy in HPV16-positive cancers. Libraries were prepared by immunoSEQ multiplex PCR; TCRdb keeps only in-frame clonotypes and omits some of them. The sample yields fewer than 70,000 clones, roughly nine tenths seen once. This material consisted of blood, taken from a patient who underwent chemoradiotherapy. These receptors all come from a human donor with HPV-associated anogenital cancer.

This chain links TRBV4-1 with TRBJ2-6; 10 bases map to TRBD1. Germline V gene sequence: CDR1 MGHRA, CDR2 YSYEKL. The CDR3 covers 22 residues. The V gene end was trimmed by 2 bases and the J gene end by 0 bases; junction bases not matched to a gene: 16. The CDR3 is CASSQRTLTPGQGSSGANVLTF. CDR3 in DNA: TGCGCCAGCAGCCAACGAACCCTAACACCGGGACAGGGGAGCTCTGGGGCCAACGTCCTGACTTTC.

This rearrangement joins TRBV11-2 to TRBJ2-5; TRBD2 agrees at 14 bases. Unmatched junction bases numbered 10, after V lost 5 bases and J lost 5 bases. Germline V gene data show CDR1 as SGHAT and CDR2 as FQNNGV. The CDR3 is made up of 17 amino acids. CDR3 in amino acids: CASSMTSGRAGEETQYF. In DNA, the CDR3 is TGTGCCAGCAGCATGACTAGCGGGAGGGCCGGGGAGGAGACCCAGTACTTC.

V usage is TRBV27 and J usage is TRBJ2-1; 13 positions match TRBD2. The germline V gene encodes CDR1 MNHEY and CDR2 SMNVEV (reference sequence). The CDR3 is made up of 17 amino acids. The ends lost 5 bases at V and 10 bases at J; junction bases unmatched: 14. The CDR3 DNA reads TGTGCCAGCAGTCCCTCGATACTAGCGGGAGGGCCGGGGGAGCAGTTCTTC. Protein product: CASSPSILAGGPGEQFF.

J is TRBJ2-6 and V is TRBV6-5; D is perhaps TRBD1 or TRBD2 (6 bases each). V was pared by 8 bases and J by 2 bases, with 10 bases between. Germline assignment: CDR1 MNHEY and CDR2 SVGAGI. This CDR3 has 14 amino acids. CDR3 amino acids: CASAGGAGANVLTF. DNA of the CDR3: TGTGCCAGCGCCGGGGGCGCTGGGGCCAACGTCCTGACTTTC.

This clone was seen just once. J is TRBJ2-7 and V is TRBV5-1; D unresolved. V lost 5 bases, J lost 3 bases, and 18 bases lay in between. CDR1 and CDR2 (germline): SGHRS, YFSETQ. The CDR3 has 15 amino acids. This CDR3 is CASSLAPGPDYEQYF. In nucleotides, the CDR3 is TGCGCCAGCAGTCTGGCCCCCGGGCCCGACTACGAGCAGTACTTC.

The chain combines TRBV6-1 with TRBJ2-7; the D is unclear. CDR1 and CDR2 (germline): MNHNS, SASEGT. The CDR3 contains 11 residues. V lost 5 bases and J lost 4, with 6 bases in between. CDR3: CASSRGYEQYF. In DNA, the CDR3 is TGTGCCAGCAGTCGTGGGTACGAGCAGTACTTC.

This clone was seen just once. The chain is built from TRBV23-1 and TRBJ2-1; 10 bases map to TRBD2. TRBV23-1 is filed as an ORF, its function uncertain. Germline trimming cut 8 bases from V and 0 bases from J; bases unmatched to any gene: 10. The CDR3 is 17 residues long. CDR3 DNA: TGCGCCAGCCAGAGGGGACTAGCGTCGAGCTCCTACAATGAGCAGTTCTTC. It translates to CASQRGLASSSYNEQFF.

This CDR3 is CASSGQGRGETQYF. The CDR3 nucleotides are TGTGCCAGCAGTGGACAGGGGAGGGGGGAGACCCAGTACTTC. This rearrangement joins TRBV25-1 to TRBJ2-5, with D perhaps matching TRBD1 (8 bases). Germline loops: CDR1 MGHDK, CDR2 SYGVNS. CDR3 length equals 14 residues. V dropped 4 bases and J dropped 5 bases, with 14 bases sitting between them.

The chain uses TRBV14 and TRBJ2-3; D gene unclear. This CDR3 comprises 14 residues. The germline V gene has CDR1 SGHDN and CDR2 FVKESK. V lost 2 bases and J lost 2, with 8 bases in between. CDR3 sequence reads: CASSQRLPTDTQYF. CDR3 nucleotide sequence: TGTGCCAGCAGCCAACGACTTCCCACAGATACGCAGTATTTT. The full variable domain, its missing parts supplied by reference TRBV14 and TRBJ2-3, is EAGVTQFPSHSVIEKGQTVTLRCDPISGHDNLYWYRRVMGKEIKFLLHFVKESKQDESGMPNNRFLAERTGGTYSTLKVQPAELEDSGVYFCASSQRLPTDTQYFGPGTRLTVL.

This clone was recorded once. V usage is TRBV4-1 and J usage is TRBJ2-3; 7 nucleotides line up with TRBD2. V lost 2 bases, J lost 1 base, and 6 bases stayed unmatched. This CDR3 region has 16 residues. Germline assignment: CDR1 MGHRA and CDR2 YSYEKL. The CDR3 coding sequence is TGCGCCAGCAGCCAAACTAACGCGGGAGGCACAGATACGCAGTATTTT. Translated, it gives CASSQTNAGGTDTQYF.

V is TRBV5-8 and J is TRBJ2-7; no definite D call. This CDR3 has 13 residues. The germline gives CDR1 SGHTS, CDR2 YDEGEE. V was pared by 9 bases and J by 0 bases, with 13 bases between. The CDR3 region is CATTDKSSYEQYF. The CDR3 nucleotides are TGTGCCACCACTGACAAGAGCTCCTACGAGCAGTACTTC.

The chain uses TRBV5-1 and TRBJ2-2; 7 bases map to TRBD1. The CDR3 is made up of 14 amino acids. CDR1 and CDR2 (germline): SGHRS, YFSETQ. V dropped 4 bases and J dropped 3; count of bases not matched to a gene: 3. The CDR3 DNA reads TGCGCCAGCAGCCGGGACAGACACACCGGGGAGCTGTTTTTT. Protein sequence: CASSRDRHTGELFF.

This sequence joins TRBV30 and TRBJ2-7, with 7 bases lining up with TRBD1. Germline V gives CDR1 GTSNPN, CDR2 SVGIG (reference sequence). The ends lost 3 bases at V and 2 bases at J; junction bases unmatched: 4. The CDR3 sequence is 13 residues long. CDR3 sequence reads: CAWSRDRPYEQYF. Written as DNA, the CDR3 is TGTGCCTGGAGCCGGGACAGACCCTACGAGCAGTACTTC.

The rearrangement joins TRBV11-3 to TRBJ2-1, with unresolved D. V was shortened by 5 bases and J by 6 bases, with 11 bases between the two germline ends. This CDR3 comprises 13 residues. Germline CDR1 is SGHNT and CDR2 is YENEEA. The CDR3: CASSPGPLNEQFF. The CDR3, as DNA: TGTGCCAGCAGCCCAGGACCCCTCAATGAGCAGTTCTTC.

This clone appeared once. At one end the junction does not follow the germline gene, possibly because of a read error. The genes are TRBV5-1 and TRBJ2-1; 11 bases fit TRBD2. The length of the CDR3 is 16 residues. From germline, CDR1 is SGHRS and CDR2 YFSETQ. DNA for the CDR3: TGCGCCAGCAGCTTGGGGGGGACTAGCGGAACCAATGGGCAGTTCTTC. It is translated as CASSLGGTSGTNGQFF.

This chain connects TRBV6-6 to TRBJ1-5; 7 bases are shared with TRBD1. Per germline, CDR1 MNHNY and CDR2 SVGAGI (reference sequence). V lost 6 bases, J lost 7 bases, and 12 bases stayed unmatched. The CDR3 contains 15 residues. The DNA for the CDR3 is TGTGCCAGCAGGAGACAGGGCGGGTTTGAACAGCCCCAGCATTTT. It codes for CASRRQGGFEQPQHF.

The chain employs TRBV5-1 and TRBJ2-1, with a possible D match to TRBD1 (6 bases). Trimming shortened V by 0 bases and J by 7 bases, and 8 bases separated the two germline ends. The CDR3 loop spans 13 amino acids. Germline CDR1 and CDR2: SGHRS and YFSETQ. In DNA, the CDR3 is TGCGCCAGCAGCTTGGACAGGGTGAATGAGCAGTTCTTC. Protein: CASSLDRVNEQFF.

V usage is TRBV25-1 and J usage is TRBJ2-1; D ambiguous. The V end lost 6 bases, the J end lost 6 bases, and 6 bases lay between the germline ends. Germline V gene lookup returns CDR1 MGHDK and CDR2 SYGVNS. There are 11 residues in the CDR3. CDR3 residues: CASRQFNEQFF. In DNA, the CDR3 is TGTGCCAGCAGACAGTTCAATGAGCAGTTCTTC.

The V call is TRBV19, the J call TRBJ2-2; no firm D call. There are 15 residues in the CDR3. Germline CDR1 is LNHDA and CDR2 is SQIVND (reference sequence). Trimming shortened V by 5 bases and J by 1 base, and 11 bases separated the two germline ends. In nucleotides, the CDR3 is TGTGCCAGTAGTCCTCCGGACCGGAACACCGGGGAGCTGTTTTTT. Translation gives CASSPPDRNTGELFF.

This clone was recorded only once. The chain combines TRBV18 with TRBJ1-4; D gene unclear. The CDR3 consists of 13 residues. Trimming cost V 3 bases and J 4 bases, with 6 bases left between them. Per the germline V gene, CDR1 is KGHSH and CDR2 is LQKENI. This CDR3 reads CASSPDRNEKLFF. The CDR3 nucleotides read TGTGCCAGCTCACCGGACCGTAATGAAAAACTGTTTTTT.

This sequence joins TRBV19 and TRBJ2-5; 7 nucleotides agree with TRBD2. The DNA end lines up better with TRBJ2-7; the J call may be wrong. This CDR3 is 15 amino acids long. From germline, CDR1 is LNHDA and CDR2 SQIVND (reference sequence). Here the CDR3 reads CASSIAGVDSYEQYF. CDR3 DNA: TGTGCCAGTAGTATCGCGGGGGTTGACTCCTACGAGCAGTACTTC.

This CDR3 reads CASSYTSGVSYEQYF. CDR3 in DNA: TGTGCCAGCAGCTACACTAGCGGGGTGAGCTACGAGCAGTACTTC. J is TRBJ2-7 and V is TRBV11-2; 10 bases align to TRBD2. In germline, CDR1 is SGHAT, CDR2 FQNNGV. The J segment lost 3 bases and the V segment lost 4 bases, leaving 6 bases of the junction unmatched. The length of the CDR3 is 15 residues.

This clone appeared once. This chain uses TRBV4-1 with TRBJ2-2, with D uncertain. V lost 0 bases to trimming and J lost 6 bases, with 14 bases between them. The CDR3 is 16 amino acids. Germline V gives CDR1 MGHRA, CDR2 YSYEKL. The CDR3 DNA reads TGCGCCAGCAGCCAAGATAGGGCGGCCCCCGCCGGGGAGCTGTTTTTT. It yields the protein CASSQDRAAPAGELFF.

The chain couples TRBV5-8 to TRBJ1-1, with D hard to call. V gave up 10 bases and J gave up 1 base, with 14 bases separating them. This CDR3 is built from 13 residues. The V gene's germline CDR1 is SGHTS and CDR2 YDEGEE. CDR3 sequence: CASYRTANTEAFF. The DNA for the CDR3 is TGTGCCTCGTATCGGACTGCGAACACTGAAGCTTTCTTT.

This sequence joins TRBV19 and TRBJ1-2; 9 bases are a match to TRBD1. Germline trimming cut 2 bases from V and 0 bases from J; bases unmatched to any gene: 4. CDR1 and CDR2 (germline): LNHDA, SQIVND (reference sequence). This CDR3 region has 16 residues. CDR3 amino acids: CASSIRDREPNYGYTF. As DNA, the CDR3 is TGTGCCAGTAGTATAAGGGACAGGGAACCTAACTATGGCTACACCTTC.